These 19 T cell receptor beta chains were all obtained from the same sample, sequenced in a study of CD8+ T cells in alopecia areata. Sequencing relied on a cDNA template that was reverse transcribed from extracted RNA. Libraries were prepared by immunoSEQ multiplex PCR; TCRdb keeps only in-frame clonotypes and omits some of them. The table shows approximately 140,000 clones, with about 89% occurring only once. The sequencing used CD8+ T cells sorted from blood, collected at week 0. The receptors shown here come from a human donor with alopecia areata.

V and J are TRBV5-1 and TRBJ2-3, with TRBD1 identical over 8 bases. Trimming cost V 3 bases and J 1 base; bases outside gene matches: 4. Germline CDR1 SGHRS, CDR2 YFSETQ. The CDR3 runs to 15 residues. CDR3 region: CASSSDRAGTDTQYF. DNA for the CDR3: TGCGCCAGCAGCTCGGACAGGGCTGGCACAGATACGCAGTATTTT.

This chain connects TRBV5-1 to TRBJ2-7; D unclear. CDR3 length equals 14 residues. From germline, CDR1 is SGHRS and CDR2 YFSETQ. Trimming cost V 4 bases and J 6 bases, with 17 bases left between them. The DNA of the CDR3 is TGCGCCAGCAGCCCCGGATCCGGGTGGGTCGAGCAGTACTTC. Translating gives CASSPGSGWVEQYF.

This sequence joins TRBV7-8 and TRBJ2-1; tentatively, D is TRBD2 (6 bases). Germline V gene lookup returns CDR1 SGHVS and CDR2 FQNEAQ. V was clipped by 1 base and J by 0 bases, with 13 bases between them. The CDR3 runs 17 residues. CDR3 sequence (DNA): TGTGCCAGCAGCTTAGACCAAGACGGGGGCTCCTACAATGAGCAGTTCTTC. It encodes CASSLDQDGGSYNEQFF.

The chain combines TRBV19 with TRBJ2-2; the D gene could be TRBD1 or TRBD2 (5 bases each). Trimming removed 4 bases at V and 7 bases at J, with 13 bases between. Germline CDR1 LNHDA, CDR2 SQIVND (reference sequence). This CDR3 is 14 amino acids long. CDR3 loop: CASSTSGTSGELFF. Written as DNA, the CDR3 is TGTGCCAGTAGTACTTCCGGGACCAGCGGGGAGCTGTTTTTT.

This chain connects TRBV11-2 to TRBJ2-2; D possibly corresponds to TRBD2 (5 bases). V lost 4 bases, J lost 0 bases, and 18 bases lay in between. The CDR3 runs to 18 residues. Germline V lookup: CDR1 SGHAT, CDR2 FQNNGV. The CDR3 sequence: CASSSPIITGTNTGELFF. The CDR3 coding sequence is TGTGCCAGCAGCTCCCCTATAATTACCGGGACGAACACCGGGGAGCTGTTTTTT.

The genes are TRBV4-1 and TRBJ2-7, with D hard to call. The V end was cut by 4 bases, the J end by 3 bases, with 13 bases between. This CDR3 has 14 residues. CDR1 is MGHRA and CDR2 is YSYEKL in the germline V gene. CDR3 sequence reads: CASSPHEEDYEQYF. The CDR3 DNA reads as TGCGCCAGCAGCCCCCACGAAGAGGACTACGAGCAGTACTTC.

The chain uses TRBV10-3 and TRBJ2-2, with TRBD2 matching over 10 bases. V shed 10 bases, J shed 4 bases, and the junction held 3 bases outside the gene matches. Germline CDR1 reads ENHRY; CDR2 reads SYGVKD. This CDR3 is 13 amino acids long. The CDR3 here is CATRTSGTGELFF. DNA for the CDR3: TGTGCCACTCGGACTAGCGGCACCGGGGAGCTGTTTTTT.

The CDR3 region is CASSSGTDIYGYTF. CDR3 DNA: TGCGCCAGCAGCTCGGGGACAGATATTTATGGCTACACCTTC. The chain links TRBV5-1 to TRBJ1-2, with 7 bases identical to TRBD1. This CDR3 comprises 14 residues. Germline V gene sequence: CDR1 SGHRS, CDR2 YFSETQ. Losses at the gene ends were 3 bases for V and 5 bases for J; bases not matched to a gene: 7. The entire variable domain, with the rest obtained from reference TRBV5-1 and TRBJ1-2, is as follows: KAGVTQTPRYLIKTRGQQVTLSCSPISGHRSVSWYQQTPGQGLQFLFEYFSETQRNKGNFPGRFSGRQFSNSRSEMNVSTLELGDSALYLCASSSGTDIYGYTFGSGTRLTVV.

This chain joins TRBV5-1 and TRBJ2-1; D is undetermined. The ends were cut back, 1 base at V and 9 bases at J, with 5 bases in the middle. The CDR3 has 11 amino acids. The germline CDR1 and CDR2 sequences are SGHRS and YFSETQ. CDR3 residues: CASSLTSEQFF. CDR3 DNA: TGCGCCAGCAGCTTGACGAGTGAGCAGTTCTTC.

CDR3 nucleotides: TGTGCCAGCAGCTTAGTAGCAGCGGGAGCTGGCGATGAGCAGTTCTTC. Amino acid sequence: CASSLVAAGAGDEQFF. The V call is TRBV7-9, the J call TRBJ2-1; TRBD2 matches at 8 bases. From germline, CDR1 is SEHNR and CDR2 FQNEAQ (reference sequence). The CDR3 runs 16 residues. V shed 1 base, J shed 8 bases, and the junction held 10 bases outside the gene matches.

J is TRBJ1-2 and V is TRBV6-6; no reliable D call. Germline V gives CDR1 MNHNY, CDR2 SVGAGI (reference sequence). This CDR3 has 16 amino acids. V was shortened by 0 bases and J by 4 bases, with 15 bases between the two germline ends. The CDR3 DNA reads TGTGCCAGCAGTTACTCGCAGGCCCTTCGGGGCTATGGCTACACCTTC. This translates into CASSYSQALRGYGYTF.

This clone was seen once. The chain is built from TRBV5-4 and TRBJ2-7; TRBD2 matches at 10 bases. This CDR3 is 17 amino acids long. Trimming at V came to 0 bases and at J to 6 bases, leaving 12 bases not matched to a gene. Germline V lookup: CDR1 SGHNT, CDR2 YYREEE (reference sequence). CDR3 amino acids: CASSLGAGGAPGPEQYF. The DNA of the CDR3 is TGTGCCAGCAGCTTGGGAGCGGGAGGGGCGCCTGGTCCCGAGCAGTACTTC.

This chain links TRBV27 with TRBJ2-2, with no clear D. Germline V CDR1 and CDR2: MNHEY, SMNVEV (reference sequence). V was pared by 4 bases and J by 5 bases, with 8 bases between. This CDR3 region has 13 residues. This CDR3 reads CASSYGWTGELFF. CDR3 nucleotides: TGTGCCAGCAGTTATGGGTGGACCGGGGAGCTGTTTTTT.

V and J are TRBV10-3 and TRBJ1-1; D gene unclear. V lost 7 bases to trimming and J lost 5 bases, with 8 bases between them. CDR3 length: 11 amino acids. Per germline, CDR1 ENHRY and CDR2 SYGVKD. CDR3 nucleotides: TGTGCCATCAAATTTGGGACTGAAGCTTTCTTT. Protein sequence: CAIKFGTEAFF.

This chain uses TRBV7-8 with TRBJ2-7; TRBD2 matches 7 bases. With V trimmed by 3 bases and J by 3 bases, 11 bases remained unmatched. Per germline, CDR1 SGHVS and CDR2 FQNEAQ. The CDR3 spans 16 residues. The CDR3 DNA sequence: TGTGCCAGCAGCTTTCCCCGGGCTAGCGGAGGCTACGAGCAGTACTTC. Translation gives CASSFPRASGGYEQYF.

Comments on this clone: The same CDR3 arises from other DNA sequences in this sample as well. The V call is TRBV29-1, the J call TRBJ2-7; a weak D match, TRBD2 (6 bases). Germline loops: CDR1 SQVTM, CDR2 ANQGSEA. This CDR3 is built from 11 residues. Trimming shortened V by 4 bases and J by 6 bases, and 10 bases separated the two germline ends. As DNA, the CDR3 is TGCAGCGTTGTGGCGGGGTTCGAGCAGTACTTC. Translation gives CSVVAGFEQYF.

This clone was seen only once. The rearrangement joins TRBV11-2 to TRBJ2-7; 8 nucleotides align to TRBD1. This CDR3 has 15 amino acids. In germline, CDR1 is SGHAT, CDR2 FQNNGV. Germline trimming cut 1 base from V and 2 bases from J; bases unmatched to any gene: 4. The CDR3: CASSLGPGQAYEQYF. In nucleotides, the CDR3 is TGTGCCAGCAGCTTAGGGCCGGGACAGGCCTACGAGCAGTACTTC. The whole variable domain, remainder taken from reference TRBV11-2 and TRBJ2-7, is EAGVAQSPRYKIIEKRQSVAFWCNPISGHATLYWYQQILGQGPKLLIQFQNNGVVDDSQLPKDRFSAERLKGVDSTLKIQPAKLEDSAVYLCASSLGPGQAYEQYFGPGTRLTVT.

The rearrangement uses TRBV9 and TRBJ2-1; D is ambiguous. Germline-derived CDR1 and CDR2 are SGDLS and YYNGEE. The CDR3 length is 11 residues. The germline V and J ends were trimmed by 0 bases and 5 bases, with 0 bases remaining between them. This CDR3 is CASSVDNEQFF. The CDR3 region has the DNA TGTGCCAGCAGCGTAGACAATGAGCAGTTCTTC.

The chain links TRBV9 to TRBJ2-3, with D possibly TRBD2 on 6 matching bases. Germline lookup yields CDR1 SGDLS and CDR2 YYNGEE. This CDR3 contains 11 residues. V gave up 5 bases and J gave up 10 bases, with 11 bases separating them. The CDR3 coding sequence is TGTGCCAGCAGTAACGGGGGAGCGCAGTATTTT. The encoded protein is CASSNGGAQYF.